This TCR beta chain was captured in a study of early T cells in non-severe SARS-CoV-2 infection. Study details: Chains stayed unpaired after sequencing of bulk RNA from unsorted whole blood. General study results and limits: Database matching using VDJdb favored anti-spike CD8 responses, with private and CD4 specificities left missing.

Each cDNA molecule carried a unique molecular identifier. TCRdb recomputed calls from the 5' RACE reads with MiXCR, one row per CDR3 protein. The sample carries around 71,000 distinct CDR3 sequences, approximately 14% recorded once. This clonotype came up a few times. Its antigen is still unknown. Germline V CDR1 and CDR2: SEHNR, FQNEAQ (reference sequence). The CDR3 covers 14 residues. With V trimmed by 3 bases and J by 6 bases, 3 bases remained unmatched. The receptor was isolated from an adult who was a healthcare worker with PCR-confirmed SARS-CoV-2 infection or an uninfected control (not recorded which). The specimen comprised whole blood, sampled at baseline. The rearrangement joins TRBV7-9 to TRBJ2-1; TRBD2 agrees at 9 bases. The CDR3 sequence is CASSLVSGSNEQFF. The CDR3 DNA sequence: TGTGCCAGCAGCTTGGTTAGCGGGAGCAATGAGCAGTTCTTC.